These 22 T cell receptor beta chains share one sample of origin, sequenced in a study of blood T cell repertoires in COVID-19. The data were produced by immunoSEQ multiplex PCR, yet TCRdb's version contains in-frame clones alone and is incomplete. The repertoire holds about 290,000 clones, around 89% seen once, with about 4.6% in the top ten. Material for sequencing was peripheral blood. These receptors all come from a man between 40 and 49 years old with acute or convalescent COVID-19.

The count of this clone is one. For the CDR3, the DNA is TGTGCCAGCAGCTTATACAGGGGAACCTACAATGAGCAGTTCTTC. It is translated as CASSLYRGTYNEQFF. This chain links TRBV7-2 with TRBJ2-1; TRBD1 matches 7 bases. This CDR3 contains 15 residues. CDR1 and CDR2 (germline): SGHTA, FQGNSA. The V segment lost 2 bases and the J segment 2 bases; nucleotides outside the gene matches: 3.

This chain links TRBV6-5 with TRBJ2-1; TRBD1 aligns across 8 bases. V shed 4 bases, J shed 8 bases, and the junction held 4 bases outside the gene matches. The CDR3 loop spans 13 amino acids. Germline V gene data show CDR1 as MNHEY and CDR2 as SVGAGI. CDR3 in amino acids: CASSSQGADEQFF. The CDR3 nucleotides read TGTGCCAGCAGTTCCCAGGGGGCCGATGAGCAGTTCTTC.

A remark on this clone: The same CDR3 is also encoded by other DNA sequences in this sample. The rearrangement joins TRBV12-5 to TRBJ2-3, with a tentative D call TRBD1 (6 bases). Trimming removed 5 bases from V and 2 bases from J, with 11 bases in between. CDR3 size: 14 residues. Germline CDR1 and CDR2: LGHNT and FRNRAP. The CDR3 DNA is TGTGCTAGTGGTCTCGGACAGTTCACAGATACGCAGTATTTT. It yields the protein CASGLGQFTDTQYF.

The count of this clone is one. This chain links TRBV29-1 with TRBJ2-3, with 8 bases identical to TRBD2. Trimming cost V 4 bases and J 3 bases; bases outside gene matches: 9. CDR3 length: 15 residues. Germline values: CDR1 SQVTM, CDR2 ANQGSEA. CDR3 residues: CSVAGGEGATDTQYF. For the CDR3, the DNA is TGCAGCGTTGCGGGGGGGGAGGGTGCGACAGATACGCAGTATTTT.

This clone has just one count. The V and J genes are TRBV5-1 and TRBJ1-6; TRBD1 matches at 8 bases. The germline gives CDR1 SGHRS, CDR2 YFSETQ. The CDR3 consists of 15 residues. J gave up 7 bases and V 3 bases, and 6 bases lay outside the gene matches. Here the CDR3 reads CASSSRTGTNSPLHF. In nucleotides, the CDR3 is TGCGCCAGCAGCTCTCGGACAGGGACCAATTCACCCCTCCACTTT.

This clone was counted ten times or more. The CDR3 is CASSFSGQTNTEAFF. The CDR3 DNA follows: TGTGCCAGCAGCTTTTCAGGACAGACGAACACTGAAGCTTTCTTT. The chain is built from TRBV5-4 and TRBJ1-1, with D perhaps TRBD1 (6 bases). The V gene's germline CDR1 is SGHNT and CDR2 YYREEE (reference sequence). V was shortened by 2 bases and J by 1 base, with 12 bases between the two germline ends. The CDR3 totals 15 residues.

The DNA of the CDR3 is TGTGCCAGCAGTAGCCGGGACAGGGGGCAGCCCCAGCATTTT. It translates to CASSSRDRGQPQHF. The V call is TRBV2, the J call TRBJ1-5; the match to TRBD1 covers 11 bases. Germline CDR1 and CDR2: SNHLY and FYNNEI. The V and J ends lost 5 bases and 7 bases, in that order; junction bases with no gene match: 4. There are 14 residues in the CDR3.

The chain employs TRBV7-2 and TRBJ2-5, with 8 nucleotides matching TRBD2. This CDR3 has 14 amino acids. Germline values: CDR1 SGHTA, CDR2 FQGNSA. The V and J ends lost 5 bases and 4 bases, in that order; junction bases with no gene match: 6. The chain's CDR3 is CASSPLREGETQYF. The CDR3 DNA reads TGTGCCAGCAGCCCGTTACGGGAGGGAGAGACCCAGTACTTC.

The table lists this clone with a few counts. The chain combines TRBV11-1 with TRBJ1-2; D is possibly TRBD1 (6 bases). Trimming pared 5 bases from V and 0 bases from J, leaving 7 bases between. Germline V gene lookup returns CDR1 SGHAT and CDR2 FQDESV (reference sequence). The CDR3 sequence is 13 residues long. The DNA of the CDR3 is TGTGCCAGCAGCCCAGGGGCTAACTATGGCTACACCTTC. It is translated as CASSPGANYGYTF. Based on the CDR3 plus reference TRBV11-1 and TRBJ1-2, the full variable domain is EAEVAQSPRYKITEKSQAVAFWCDPISGHATLYWYRQILGQGPELLVQFQDESVVDDSQLPKDRFSAERLKGVDSTLKIQPAELGDSAMYLCASSPGANYGYTFGSGTRLTVV.

CDR3 sequence: CASSLDPGMGTEAFF. The CDR3 region has the DNA TGCGCCAGCAGCTTGGATCCAGGGATGGGCACTGAAGCTTTCTTT. The chain couples TRBV5-1 to TRBJ1-1, with D perhaps matching TRBD1 (5 bases). Looked up from germline, CDR1 is SGHRS and CDR2 is YFSETQ. V lost 0 bases, J lost 4 bases, and 13 bases lay in between. This CDR3 contains 15 residues.

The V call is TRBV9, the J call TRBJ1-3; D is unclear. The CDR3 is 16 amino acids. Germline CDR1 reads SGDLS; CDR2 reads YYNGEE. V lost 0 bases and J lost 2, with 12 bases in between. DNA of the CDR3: TGTGCCAGCAGCGTAGCCTCGACCCGGGCTGGAAACACCATATATTTT. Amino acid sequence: CASSVASTRAGNTIYF.

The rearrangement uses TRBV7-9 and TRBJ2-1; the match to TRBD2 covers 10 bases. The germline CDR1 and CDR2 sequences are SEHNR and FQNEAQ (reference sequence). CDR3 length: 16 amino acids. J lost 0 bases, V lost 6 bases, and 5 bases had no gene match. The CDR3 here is CASRATSGASYNEQFF. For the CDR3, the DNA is TGTGCCAGCAGGGCCACTAGCGGGGCCTCCTACAATGAGCAGTTCTTC.

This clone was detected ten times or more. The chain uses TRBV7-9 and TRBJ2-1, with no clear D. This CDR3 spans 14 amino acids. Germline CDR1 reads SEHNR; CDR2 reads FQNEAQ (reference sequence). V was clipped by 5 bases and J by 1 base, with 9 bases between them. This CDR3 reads CASSQTESYNEQFF. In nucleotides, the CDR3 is TGTGCCAGCAGCCAAACTGAGTCCTACAATGAGCAGTTCTTC.

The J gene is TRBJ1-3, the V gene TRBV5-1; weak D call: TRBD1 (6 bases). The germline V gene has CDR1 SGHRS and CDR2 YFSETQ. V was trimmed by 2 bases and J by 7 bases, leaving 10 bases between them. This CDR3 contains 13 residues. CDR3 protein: CASSLQGTNTIYF. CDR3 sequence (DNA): TGCGCCAGCAGCTTACAGGGTACCAACACCATATATTTT.

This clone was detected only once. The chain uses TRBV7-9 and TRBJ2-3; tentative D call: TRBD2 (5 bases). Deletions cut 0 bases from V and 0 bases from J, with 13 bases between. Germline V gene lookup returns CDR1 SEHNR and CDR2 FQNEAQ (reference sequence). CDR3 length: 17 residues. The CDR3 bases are TGTGCCAGCAGCTTAGCGCAAGGAGGTCCTAGCACAGATACGCAGTATTTT. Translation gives CASSLAQGGPSTDTQYF.

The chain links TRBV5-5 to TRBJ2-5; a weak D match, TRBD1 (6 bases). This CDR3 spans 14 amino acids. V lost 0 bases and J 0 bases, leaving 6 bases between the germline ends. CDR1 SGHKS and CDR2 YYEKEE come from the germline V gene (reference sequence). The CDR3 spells CASSLGTDQETQYF. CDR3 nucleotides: TGTGCCAGCAGCTTGGGGACAGACCAAGAGACCCAGTACTTC.

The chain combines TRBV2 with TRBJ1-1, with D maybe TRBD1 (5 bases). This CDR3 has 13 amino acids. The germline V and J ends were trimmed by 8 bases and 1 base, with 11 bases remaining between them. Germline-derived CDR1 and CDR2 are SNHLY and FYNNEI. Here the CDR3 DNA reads TGTGCCAGCTATCGACAGACGAACACTGAAGCTTTCTTT. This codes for CASYRQTNTEAFF.

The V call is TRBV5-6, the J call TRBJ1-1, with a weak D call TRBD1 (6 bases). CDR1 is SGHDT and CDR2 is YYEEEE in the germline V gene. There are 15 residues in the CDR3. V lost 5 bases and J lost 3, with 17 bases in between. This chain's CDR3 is CASSFYGGRDTEAFF. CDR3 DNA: TGTGCCAGCAGTTTCTACGGGGGGCGTGACACTGAAGCTTTCTTT.

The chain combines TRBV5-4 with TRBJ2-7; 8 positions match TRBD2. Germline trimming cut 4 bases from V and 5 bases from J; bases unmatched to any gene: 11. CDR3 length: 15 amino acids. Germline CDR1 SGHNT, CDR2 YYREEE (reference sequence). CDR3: CASSPGTGGRNEQYF. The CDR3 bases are TGTGCCAGCAGCCCGGGTACGGGGGGGAGAAACGAGCAGTACTTC. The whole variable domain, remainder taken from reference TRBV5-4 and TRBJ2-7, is ETGVTQSPTHLIKTRGQQVTLRCSSQSGHNTVSWYQQALGQGPQFIFQYYREEENGRGNFPPRFSGLQFPNYSSELNVNALELDDSALYLCASSPGTGGRNEQYFGPGTRLTVT.

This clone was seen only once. The CDR3 region has the DNA TGTGCCACCAGTGAGTCAGGGACAGGGGGCGCAGATGGCTACACCTTC. It encodes CATSESGTGGADGYTF. The chain joins TRBV24-1 to TRBJ1-2; 12 bases align to TRBD1. The CDR3 length is 16 residues. J lost 6 bases, V lost 4 bases, and 8 bases had no gene match. The germline gives CDR1 KGHDR, CDR2 SFDVKD.

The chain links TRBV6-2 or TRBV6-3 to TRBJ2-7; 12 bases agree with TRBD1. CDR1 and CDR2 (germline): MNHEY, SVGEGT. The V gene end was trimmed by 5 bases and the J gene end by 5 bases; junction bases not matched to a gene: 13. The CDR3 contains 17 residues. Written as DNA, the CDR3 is TGTGCCAGCAGTACAACCCCGGGACAGGGGGCTCTGGACGAGCAGTACTTC. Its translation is CASSTTPGQGALDEQYF.

Here the CDR3 DNA reads TGTGCCAGCAGTTCCTGGCGGGGTGAGGGAGCTGAAGCTTTCTTT. Its translation is CASSSWRGEGAEAFF. V and J are TRBV6-5 and TRBJ1-1; D is undetermined. V gave up 4 bases and J gave up 6 bases, with 18 bases separating them. This CDR3 region has 15 residues. Germline V gene data show CDR1 as MNHEY and CDR2 as SVGAGI.